Sequencing of this TCR beta chain was carried out in a study of T cells in Graves' hyperthyroidism and ophthalmopathy. The sample holds many counts of this clonotype. Its antigen is currently unknown. What was amplified from RNA transcripts were TCR beta CDR3 regions. First-round RT-PCR of the TCR CDR3 relied on the HTBI primer set. TCRdb called the multiplex PCR reads again in MiXCR, with one record for every CDR3 protein. The table shows 300,000 or so distinct CDR3 sequences, with about 18% occurring only once. Study findings and constraints: Blood shared most expanded thyroid clonotypes above 0.001.

CDR1 and CDR2 (germline): DFQATT, SNEGSKA (reference sequence). This CDR3 has 11 amino acids. V lost 3 bases and J lost 4, with 7 bases in between. Diagnoses were established using clinical symptoms, serum thyroxine and TRAb, thyroid ultrasound and orbital computed tomography. About 10 ml fresh peripheral blood yielded the PBMCs. This receptor was obtained from a woman aged 60-70 years with Graves' ophthalmopathy. What was sequenced was blood. The chain is built from TRBV20-1 and TRBJ2-7; D is ambiguous. CDR3 sequence: CSASSWYEQYF. In nucleotides, the CDR3 is TGCAGTGCTAGCTCCTGGTACGAGCAGTACTTC.